A single sample is the source of the 31 T cell receptor beta chains below, sequenced in a study of blood T cell repertoires in COVID-19. Produced via immunoSEQ multiplex PCR; TCRdb's table is partial and in-frame only. The sample consists of hundreds of thousands of clones, approximately 88% of them appearing once. The sequenced sample was peripheral blood. The origin of the receptors is a man between 60 and 75 years old who had recovered from COVID-19.

This clone was seen only once. The J gene is TRBJ2-5, the V gene TRBV19; a weak D match, TRBD1 (6 bases). This CDR3 has 14 amino acids. V gave up 2 bases and J gave up 5 bases, with 12 bases separating them. From germline, CDR1 is LNHDA and CDR2 SQIVND (reference sequence). The CDR3 sequence: CASSIQGLGETQYF. In DNA, the CDR3 is TGTGCCAGTAGTATACAGGGGTTAGGGGAGACCCAGTACTTC.

For the CDR3, the DNA is TGTGCCAGCAGCCAAGACAGGGGGCGGAATGAGCAGTTCTTC. Protein sequence: CASSQDRGRNEQFF. V gene TRBV4-2 combines with J gene TRBJ2-1, with TRBD1 matching 8 bases. Germline lookup yields CDR1 LGHNA and CDR2 YNFKEQ. This CDR3 has 14 amino acids. V shed 0 bases and J 7 bases; nucleotides not matched to a gene: 2.

This clone has just one count. V and J are TRBV18 and TRBJ2-3, with TRBD1 identical over 8 bases. In germline, CDR1 is KGHSH, CDR2 LQKENI. CDR3 length: 16 residues. The junction had 7 bases not matched to a gene; V was cut back by 1 base and J by 4 bases. The CDR3, as DNA: TGTGCCAGCTCACCACGTCAGGGGGCAGGGGCAGATACGCAGTATTTT. It codes for CASSPRQGAGADTQYF.

Details on this clone: The junction shows a germline mismatch at one end, possibly a read error. Written as DNA, the CDR3 is TGCAGCGTTGAAGATCACACCAGGGCGGCGAACCTCAACTTC. It is translated as CSVEDHTRAANLNF. This chain joins TRBV29-1 and TRBJ1-2, with D perhaps matching TRBD1 (5 bases). This CDR3 is built from 14 residues. CDR1 is SQVTM, CDR2 ANQGSEA, per germline.

V and J are TRBV9 and TRBJ2-5; 9 positions agree with TRBD1. Looked up from germline, CDR1 is SGDLS and CDR2 is YYNGEE. J was trimmed by 5 bases and V by 4 bases; bases with no gene match: 12. This CDR3 has 16 amino acids. The DNA of the CDR3 is TGTGCCAGCAGCCTTCAAGCCGGGACAGGGTGGGAGACCCAGTACTTC. This encodes CASSLQAGTGWETQYF. Using reference TRBV9 and TRBJ2-5 for the parts outside the CDR3, the full variable domain is DSGVTQTPKHLITATGQRVTLRCSPRSGDLSVYWYQQSLDQGLQFLIQYYNGEERAKGNILERFSAQQFPDLHSELNLSSLELGDSALYFCASSLQAGTGWETQYFGPGTRLLVL.

V gene TRBV28 combines with J gene TRBJ2-2; D remains ambiguous. The V and J ends lost 7 bases and 1 base respectively, with 10 bases between them. Germline CDR1 is MDHEN and CDR2 is SYDVKM. The CDR3 length is 14 residues. CDR3 amino acids: CASTLGRNTGELFF. In DNA form, the CDR3 reads TGTGCCAGCACTTTGGGCAGGAACACCGGGGAGCTGTTTTTT. The variable domain in full, completed from reference TRBV28 and TRBJ2-2, reads DVKVTQSSRYLVKRTGEKVFLECVQDMDHENMFWYRQDPGLGLRLIYFSYDVKMKEKGDIPEGYSVSREKKERFSLILESASTNQTSMYLCASTLGRNTGELFFGEGSRLTVL.

This chain connects TRBV11-2 to TRBJ2-1; D unresolved. This CDR3 contains 15 residues. Germline values: CDR1 SGHAT, CDR2 FQNNGV. V lost 3 bases and J lost 5, with 14 bases in between. The CDR3 nucleotides are TGTGCCAGCAGCTTCATATGGCCCGCCAACAATGAGCAGTTCTTC. Its translation is CASSFIWPANNEQFF.

This chain uses TRBV7-2 with TRBJ2-7; 7 nucleotides agree with TRBD2. Germline-derived CDR1 and CDR2 are SGHTA and FQGNSA. Losses at the gene ends were 1 base for V and 1 base for J; bases not matched to a gene: 7. The CDR3 contains 16 residues. The CDR3 DNA reads TGTGCCAGCAGCTTAGAGAGGGCTAGCGGATCCTACGAGCAGTACTTC. Amino acid sequence: CASSLERASGSYEQYF.

This chain connects TRBV2 to TRBJ2-1; TRBD1 matches at 7 bases. Trimming removed 7 bases from V and 5 bases from J; junction bases left unmatched: 8. Germline-derived CDR1 and CDR2 are SNHLY and FYNNEI. The CDR3 is 14 residues long. Written as DNA, the CDR3 is TGTGCCAGCACCTCAACAGGGGCCGACAATGAGCAGTTCTTC. As protein: CASTSTGADNEQFF.

In this sample, this clone turned up once. The J gene is TRBJ2-1, the V gene TRBV27; 11 bases are a match to TRBD2. V lost 2 bases and J lost 0; bases outside the gene matches: 12. The CDR3 contains 20 residues. Per germline, CDR1 MNHEY and CDR2 SMNVEV (reference sequence). The CDR3 coding sequence is TGTGCCAGCAGTTTACGGAGAGCTAGCGGGGGGTTTAGCTCCTACAATGAGCAGTTCTTC. It translates to CASSLRRASGGFSSYNEQFF.

This chain uses TRBV7-3 with TRBJ2-3; weak D call: TRBD2 (7 bases). Germline CDR1 is SGHTA and CDR2 is FQGTGA. The CDR3 consists of 18 residues. The V and J ends lost 5 bases and 0 bases respectively, with 21 bases between them. For the CDR3, the DNA is TGTGCCAGCAGCCCCGGGCGGGCGGGGGCATTTAGCACAGATACGCAGTATTTT. Translated: CASSPGRAGAFSTDTQYF.

This clone was seen a single time. This chain uses TRBV5-4 with TRBJ2-1, with 12 nucleotides matching TRBD2. This CDR3 contains 16 residues. J gave up 2 bases and V 4 bases, and 4 bases lay outside the gene matches. In germline, CDR1 is SGHNT, CDR2 YYREEE (reference sequence). CDR3 protein: CASSVTSGRTYNEQFF. The CDR3 DNA is TGTGCCAGCAGCGTGACTAGCGGGAGAACCTACAATGAGCAGTTCTTC.

This clone has more than one count but fewer than ten. V gene TRBV5-1 combines with J gene TRBJ1-3; TRBD1 agrees at 11 bases. Germline values: CDR1 SGHRS, CDR2 YFSETQ. V dropped 4 bases and J dropped 4; count of bases not matched to a gene: 10. The CDR3 covers 17 residues. Written as DNA, the CDR3 is TGCGCCAGCAGCGTCACCGGGACAGGGGGATCCGGAAACACCATATATTTT. It specifies CASSVTGTGGSGNTIYF.

The rearrangement joins TRBV3-1 (or the pseudogene TRBV3-2) to TRBJ2-7; D unclear. V dropped 4 bases and J dropped 3 bases, with 7 bases sitting between them. The CDR3 runs to 12 residues. CDR1 is LGHDT, CDR2 YNNKEL, per germline (reference sequence). In DNA form, the CDR3 reads TGTGCCAGCAGCCTTAACTTCTACGAGCAGTACTTC. It specifies CASSLNFYEQYF.

The rearrangement links TRBV7-2 to TRBJ2-1; 8 bases are a match to TRBD1. Germline lookup yields CDR1 SGHTA and CDR2 FQGNSA. The CDR3 totals 14 residues. V gave up 4 bases and J gave up 6 bases; unmatched junction bases: 5. CDR3 sequence (DNA): TGTGCCAGCAGCTCCCGGCAGGGGGCCAATGAGCAGTTCTTC. It codes for CASSSRQGANEQFF. Complete variable domain (other parts from reference TRBV7-2 and TRBJ2-1): GAGVSQSPSNKVTEKGKDVELRCDPISGHTALYWYRQSLGQGLEFLIYFQGNSAPDKSGLPSDRFSAERTGGSVSTLTIQRTQQEDSAVYLCASSSRQGANEQFFGPGTRLTVL.

The table lists this clone with a count of one. The chain has TRBV7-2 and TRBJ2-5, with D possibly matching TRBD2 (5 bases). The V gene's germline CDR1 is SGHTA and CDR2 FQGNSA. The CDR3 length is 14 residues. V was clipped by 3 bases and J by 7 bases, with 15 bases between them. This CDR3 reads CASSFGTGGGTQYF. CDR3 DNA sequence: TGTGCCAGCAGCTTTGGCACGGGTGGAGGGACCCAGTACTTC.

This chain uses TRBV10-1 with TRBJ2-7; 10 bases are shared with TRBD1. There are 14 residues in the CDR3. Germline CDR1 WNHNN, CDR2 SYGVQD (reference sequence). CDR3 in amino acids: CASSEGDRGRSMIV. The CDR3, as DNA: TGCGCCAGCAGTGAAGGAGACAGGGGGCGGTCGATGATTGTC.

This chain links TRBV6-5 with TRBJ2-5; D possibly corresponds to TRBD1 (5 bases). Germline values: CDR1 MNHEY, CDR2 SVGAGI. V was shortened by 4 bases and J by 1 base, with 10 bases between the two germline ends. This CDR3 is 14 amino acids long. The CDR3 bases are TGTGCCAGCAGTTGGGGCCGGTTCCAAGAGACCCAGTACTTC. Translation: CASSWGRFQETQYF.

The chain uses TRBV3-1 (or the pseudogene TRBV3-2) and TRBJ2-1; D remains ambiguous. The ends were cut back, 4 bases at V and 6 bases at J, with 10 bases in the middle. The CDR3 has 13 amino acids. Germline loops: CDR1 LGHDT, CDR2 YNNKEL (reference sequence). The CDR3 DNA is TGTGCCAGCAGCCCCAGGTTCGGCAATGAGCAGTTCTTC. Encoded protein: CASSPRFGNEQFF.

This chain links TRBV11-3 with TRBJ2-1, with a tentative D call TRBD1 (5 bases). In germline, CDR1 is SGHNT, CDR2 YENEEA. There are 13 residues in the CDR3. Trimming shortened V by 5 bases and J by 7 bases, and 12 bases separated the two germline ends. CDR3 in DNA: TGTGCCAGCAGCCCTGGGGCATGGAATGAGCAGTTCTTC. Its translation is CASSPGAWNEQFF. Full variable domain (remainder filled in from reference TRBV11-3 and TRBJ2-1): EAGVVQSPRYKIIEKKQPVAFWCNPISGHNTLYWYLQNLGQGPELLIRYENEEAVDDSQLPKDRFSAERLKGVDSTLKIQPAELGDSAVYLCASSPGAWNEQFFGPGTRLTVL.

The rearrangement uses TRBV6-6 and TRBJ2-1; D is undetermined. Between the trimmed V and J ends, which lost 0 bases and 7 bases, there was a span of 7 bases. The CDR3 runs to 13 residues. The germline gives CDR1 MNHNY, CDR2 SVGAGI (reference sequence). The CDR3 DNA reads TGTGCCAGCAGTTACTCGGCAAGAAATGAGCAGTTCTTC. It specifies CASSYSARNEQFF.

This clone came up a few times. V usage is TRBV7-3 and J usage is TRBJ2-3, with 13 bases aligning to TRBD2. This CDR3 contains 16 residues. Germline trimming cut 2 bases from V and 5 bases from J; bases unmatched to any gene: 4. Germline V lookup: CDR1 SGHTA, CDR2 FQGTGA. The CDR3 loop is CASSLGGLAGVDTQYF. CDR3 DNA: TGTGCCAGCAGCTTAGGAGGACTAGCGGGAGTAGATACGCAGTATTTT.

CDR3 region: CASKSGQSYNEQFF. The DNA for the CDR3 is TGTGCCAGCAAATCGGGACAGTCCTACAATGAGCAGTTCTTC. The chain recombines TRBV2 with TRBJ2-1; 7 bases align to TRBD1. Trimming at V came to 7 bases and at J to 1 base, leaving 4 bases not matched to a gene. Germline assignment: CDR1 SNHLY and CDR2 FYNNEI. The CDR3 is made up of 14 amino acids.

This chain uses TRBV27 with TRBJ2-3; D is undetermined. V shed 6 bases and J shed 6 bases, with 10 bases lying between them. The CDR3 has 12 amino acids. CDR1 and CDR2 from the germline V gene are MNHEY and SMNVEV (reference sequence). The CDR3 DNA sequence: TGTGCCAGCAGGGGCTTCTGGGATACGCAGTATTTT. Its protein product is CASRGFWDTQYF.

The chain is built from TRBV11-2 and TRBJ2-1; TRBD2 matches at 10 bases. Germline-derived CDR1 and CDR2 are SGHAT and FQNNGV. Losses at the gene ends were 1 base for V and 1 base for J; bases not matched to a gene: 7. The CDR3 contains 18 residues. DNA of the CDR3: TGTGCCAGCAGCTTAGGTAGCGGGAGGACCTTATCCTACAATGAGCAGTTCTTC. Protein sequence: CASSLGSGRTLSYNEQFF. Together with reference TRBV11-2 and TRBJ2-1, the CDR3 gives the full variable domain: EAGVAQSPRYKIIEKRQSVAFWCNPISGHATLYWYQQILGQGPKLLIQFQNNGVVDDSQLPKDRFSAERLKGVDSTLKIQPAKLEDSAVYLCASSLGSGRTLSYNEQFFGPGTRLTVL.

The gene calls are TRBV19 and TRBJ2-3; tentatively, D is TRBD2 (5 bases). Trimming removed 5 bases from V and 6 bases from J, with 15 bases in between. This CDR3 is 14 amino acids long. Germline assignment: CDR1 LNHDA and CDR2 SQIVND (reference sequence). The CDR3 protein is CASSARTVLDTQYF. The CDR3 DNA reads as TGTGCCAGTAGTGCCCGGACTGTCCTGGATACGCAGTATTTT.

The CDR3 DNA follows: TGTGCCAGCAGCGTAAGGCAGGGAACCGAAGCTTTCTTT. Protein product: CASSVRQGTEAFF. The chain has TRBV9 and TRBJ1-1, with D maybe TRBD1 (5 bases). This CDR3 has 13 amino acids. Germline V gene data show CDR1 as SGDLS and CDR2 as YYNGEE. V was shortened by 1 base and J by 8 bases, with 12 bases between the two germline ends.

The sample holds one count of this clone. The chain joins TRBV6-2 or TRBV6-3 to TRBJ2-7; 9 bases are shared with TRBD1. CDR3 length: 16 residues. Germline CDR1 MNHEY, CDR2 SVGEGT. The trim removed 0 bases at V and 0 bases at J, leaving 3 bases unmatched. This CDR3 reads CASSYSGTGSSYEQYF. The CDR3 nucleotides are TGTGCCAGCAGTTACTCCGGGACAGGGAGCTCCTACGAGCAGTACTTC.

This chain connects TRBV9 to TRBJ2-3, with unresolved D. CDR1 is SGDLS, CDR2 YYNGEE, per germline. Trimming stripped 1 base from V and 1 base from J, with 7 bases between. The CDR3 runs to 14 residues. CDR3 bases: TGTGCCAGCAGCGTACAGGAACGCACAGATACGCAGTATTTT. Protein sequence: CASSVQERTDTQYF. Variable domain in full (rest from reference TRBV9 and TRBJ2-3): DSGVTQTPKHLITATGQRVTLRCSPRSGDLSVYWYQQSLDQGLQFLIQYYNGEERAKGNILERFSAQQFPDLHSELNLSSLELGDSALYFCASSVQERTDTQYFGPGTRLTVL.

The V and J genes are TRBV6-5 and TRBJ2-3; 11 nucleotides match TRBD2. Germline V gene lookup returns CDR1 MNHEY and CDR2 SVGAGI. The CDR3 extends over 14 amino acids. The V gene end was trimmed by 6 bases and the J gene end by 10 bases; junction bases not matched to a gene: 9. The CDR3 spells CASSPDASGRSQYF. Written as DNA, the CDR3 is TGTGCCAGCAGCCCCGACGCTAGCGGGAGGTCGCAGTATTTT.

The V gene is TRBV28, the J gene TRBJ1-6, with unresolved D. Trimming took off 6 bases at V and 7 bases at J, with 19 bases between the two ends. The CDR3 is made up of 16 amino acids. CDR1 is MDHEN and CDR2 is SYDVKM in the germline V gene. This chain's CDR3 is CASSMLGLEANSPLHF. The CDR3 nucleotides read TGTGCCAGCAGCATGTTGGGTCTCGAGGCCAATTCACCCCTCCACTTT.